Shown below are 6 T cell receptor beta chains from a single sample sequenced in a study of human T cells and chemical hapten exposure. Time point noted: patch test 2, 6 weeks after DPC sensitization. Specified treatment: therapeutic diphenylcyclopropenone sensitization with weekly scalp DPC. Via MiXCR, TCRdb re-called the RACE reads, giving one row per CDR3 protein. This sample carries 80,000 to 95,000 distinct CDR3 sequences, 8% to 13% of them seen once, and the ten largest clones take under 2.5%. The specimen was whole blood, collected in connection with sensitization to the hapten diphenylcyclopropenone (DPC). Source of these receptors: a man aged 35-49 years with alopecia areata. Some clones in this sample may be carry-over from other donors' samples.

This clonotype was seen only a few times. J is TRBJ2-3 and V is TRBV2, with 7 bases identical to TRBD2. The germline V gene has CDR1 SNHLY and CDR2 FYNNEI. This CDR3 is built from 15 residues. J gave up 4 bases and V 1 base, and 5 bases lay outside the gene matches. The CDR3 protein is CASSEGLAPADTQYF. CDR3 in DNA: TGTGCCAGCAGTGAAGGACTAGCCCCCGCAGATACGCAGTATTTT.

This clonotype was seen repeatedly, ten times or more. CDR3 residues: CSVGRGRNTEAFF. CDR3 in DNA: TGCAGCGTTGGAAGGGGGCGGAACACTGAAGCTTTCTTT. The rearrangement uses TRBV29-1 and TRBJ1-1; 7 nucleotides match TRBD1. CDR1 is SQVTM and CDR2 is ANQGSEA in the germline V gene. The CDR3 consists of 13 residues. Unmatched junction bases numbered 3, after V lost 4 bases and J lost 1 base.

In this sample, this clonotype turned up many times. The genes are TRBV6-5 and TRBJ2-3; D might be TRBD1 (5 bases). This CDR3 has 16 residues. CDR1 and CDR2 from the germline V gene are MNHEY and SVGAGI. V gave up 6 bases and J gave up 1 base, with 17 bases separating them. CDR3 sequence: CASRPIRAEGTDTQYF. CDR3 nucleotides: TGTGCCAGCAGACCAATCAGGGCAGAGGGCACAGATACGCAGTATTTT.

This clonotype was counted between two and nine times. The CDR3 is CASSVGAGGYEQYF. The CDR3 DNA sequence: TGTGCCAGCAGCGTAGGGGCAGGGGGATACGAGCAGTACTTC. The chain couples TRBV9 to TRBJ2-7; 7 bases are a match to TRBD1. The junction had 4 bases not matched to a gene; V was cut back by 0 bases and J by 4 bases. The CDR3 covers 14 residues. Germline CDR1 SGDLS, CDR2 YYNGEE.

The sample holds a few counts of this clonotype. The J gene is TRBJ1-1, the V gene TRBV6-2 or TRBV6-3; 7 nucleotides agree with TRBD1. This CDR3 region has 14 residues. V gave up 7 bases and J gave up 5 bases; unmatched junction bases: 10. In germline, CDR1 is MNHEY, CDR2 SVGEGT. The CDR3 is CASTHGQGGTEAFF. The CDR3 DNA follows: TGTGCCAGCACTCACGGGCAGGGGGGGACTGAAGCTTTCTTT.

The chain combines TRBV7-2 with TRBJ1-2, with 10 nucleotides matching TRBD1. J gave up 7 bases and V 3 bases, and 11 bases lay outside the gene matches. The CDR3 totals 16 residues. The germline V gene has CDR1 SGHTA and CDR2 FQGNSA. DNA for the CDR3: TGTGCCAGCAGCTTCGGACAGGGGGAAGGGAGCGGTGGCTACACCTTC. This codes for CASSFGQGEGSGGYTF.